This T cell receptor (beta chain) was identified in a study of blood T cell dynamics during melanoma immunotherapy. Study in general: First-line therapy was either pembrolizumab or nivolumab with ipilimumab for metastatic melanoma.

Time point meaning: week 3, after first cycle of checkpoint inhibitor. Blood was drawn before treatment and at week 3 after checkpoint blockade. Response was assessed by RECIST 1.1 at 12 weeks, except a couple of rapid progressors. The germline gives CDR1 SGHTA, CDR2 FQGNSA. V lost 3 bases to trimming and J lost 7 bases, with 2 bases between them. The CDR3 spans 10 residues. The table came from immunoSEQ multiplex PCR; TCRdb's copy has only in-frame clones and leaves some out. Among approximately 10,000 clones listed, roughly 85% were seen once. Study results and limitations: PBMC repertoires of eventual disease-control patients split at W3 into clonality or diversity gains.

In regard to this clone: Its specificity is unknown.

The chain combines TRBV7-2 with TRBJ2-3; D unclear. The TCR sequence derives from a human donor with melanoma. This specimen was blood, taken from a patient treated with checkpoint blockade. The CDR3 loop reads CASSFNTQYF. In DNA form, the CDR3 reads TGTGCCAGCAGCTTCAATACGCAGTATTTT.